This T cell receptor (beta chain) was identified during a study of T cell repertoires in cytomegalovirus infection. Looking at the study overall: Researchers turned to recently identified HLA-C-restricted CMV epitopes as well as well-studied HLA-B-restricted ones. Public TCR beta signature analysis indicated the presence of both CMV infection and matching HLA type. Study findings and constraints: CMV carriers having the relevant HLA were flagged by cumulative public TCR beta family frequency. What dominated the ex vivo response were HLA-C-restricted CMV-specific TCR beta clonotypes.

This clonotype came up many times. What it binds is not known. CDR1 and CDR2 (germline): MNHEY, SVGAGI. This CDR3 spans 13 amino acids. Trimming cost V 6 bases and J 5 bases, with 13 bases left between them. TCRdb processed the reads anew with MiXCR; each CDR3 protein has one entry. Counted here are roughly 920,000 distinct CDR3 sequences, 30% to 40% occurring once; the ten biggest clones make up over 12%. The sequence derives from a human donor in good health (CMV status not recorded). Some clones in this sample may be carry-over from other donors' samples. V and J are TRBV6-5 and TRBJ1-1, with a weak D call TRBD1 (5 bases). Sequences were derived from cultured CD8+ T cells from PBMCs, sampled from culture after CMV antigen stimulation. CDR3 sequence reads: CASRQGVGTEAFF. CDR3 sequence (DNA): TGTGCCAGCAGGCAGGGCGTAGGAACTGAAGCTTTCTTT.